One T cell receptor (beta chain) is described in this entry. This specimen belongs to a study of blood T cell repertoires in COVID-19. Study background: Acute and convalescent COVID-19 specimens originated in the United States, Italy and Spain. Sources were T cells, B-cell-depleted T cells, or PBMCs; the material itself was cDNA or gDNA.

Original data processing: Amplification with reference gene primers provided the estimates of nucleated cell counts. Using immunoSEQ multiplex PCR, the repertoire was profiled, and TCRdb retains in-frame clones only, with some absent. V and J calls and clone size come straight from that table; D and trimming were deduced from the DNA. The sample holds about 180,000 clones, roughly 88% seen once. With 6 bases removed from V and 0 bases from J, the gap between germline ends came to 12 bases. This CDR3 contains 15 residues. Germline CDR1 is LGHDT and CDR2 is YNNKEL (reference sequence). Source material: peripheral blood. This receptor was taken from a human donor with active or convalescent COVID-19. The donor label of this sample is uncertain. The chain uses TRBV3-1 (or the pseudogene TRBV3-2) and TRBJ2-1; a weak D match, TRBD2 (6 bases). In DNA form, the CDR3 reads TGTGCCAGCAGGTGGGACTCTAGCTCCTACAATGAGCAGTTCTTC. This gives the protein CASRWDSSSYNEQFF.